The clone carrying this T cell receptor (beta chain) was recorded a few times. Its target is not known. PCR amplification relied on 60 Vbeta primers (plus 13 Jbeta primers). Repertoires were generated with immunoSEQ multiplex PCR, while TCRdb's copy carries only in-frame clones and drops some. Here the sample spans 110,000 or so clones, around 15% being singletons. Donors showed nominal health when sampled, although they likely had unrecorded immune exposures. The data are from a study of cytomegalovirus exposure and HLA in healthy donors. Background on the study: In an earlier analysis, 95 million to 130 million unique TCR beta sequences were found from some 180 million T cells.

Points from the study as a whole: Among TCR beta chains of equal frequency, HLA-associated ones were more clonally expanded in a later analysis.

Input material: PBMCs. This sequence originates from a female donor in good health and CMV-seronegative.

The CDR3 region is CASSLAVRGAGEETQYF. The CDR3, as DNA: TGCGCCAGCAGCTTGGCCGTTCGGGGGGCGGGAGAAGAGACCCAGTACTTC. The rearrangement links TRBV5-1 to TRBJ2-5, with TRBD2 as a possible D gene (7 bases). Germline V lookup: CDR1 SGHRS, CDR2 YFSETQ. The CDR3 contains 17 residues. V was pared by 0 bases and J by 3 bases, with 18 bases between.